Detailed here is one T cell receptor beta chain. The antigen is not known. These data are taken from a study of T cell responses to AZD1222 COVID-19 vaccine. Study-wide points: The donor cohort was predominantly white British with a female majority, and clonal diversity may have been underestimated. No day 14 peak samples; only post-peak repertoires were characterized.

V was cut by 8 bases and J by 3 bases, with 7 bases left in between. The length of the CDR3 is 11 residues. Germline CDR1 is SNHLY and CDR2 is FYNNEI. Clones were sequenced by immunoSEQ multiplex PCR, and TCRdb holds only the in-frame ones, with some missing. This sample has more than 150,000 clones; 90% occur once, and the top ten carry about 6%. The V and J genes are TRBV2 and TRBJ1-2; unclear D gene. Here the sequenced sample was peripheral blood, taken on day 0 of AZD1222 vaccination. This TCR was sampled from an adult in good health. This chain's CDR3 is CASDPDYGYTF. CDR3 sequence (DNA): TGTGCCAGCGACCCAGACTATGGCTACACCTTC.